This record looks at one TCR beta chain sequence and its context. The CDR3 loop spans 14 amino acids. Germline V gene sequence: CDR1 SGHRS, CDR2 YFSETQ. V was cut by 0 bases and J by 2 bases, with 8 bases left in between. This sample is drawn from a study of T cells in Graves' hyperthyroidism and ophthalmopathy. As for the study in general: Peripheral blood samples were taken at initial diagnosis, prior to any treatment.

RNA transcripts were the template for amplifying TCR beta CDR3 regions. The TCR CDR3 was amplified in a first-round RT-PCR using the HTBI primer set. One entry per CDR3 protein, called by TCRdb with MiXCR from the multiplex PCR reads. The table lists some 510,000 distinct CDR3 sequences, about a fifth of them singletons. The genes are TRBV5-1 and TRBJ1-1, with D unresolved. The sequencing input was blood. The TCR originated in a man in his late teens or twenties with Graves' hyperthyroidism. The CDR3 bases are TGCGCCAGCAGCTTGGACAGCCGTAACACTGAAGCTTTCTTT. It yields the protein CASSLDSRNTEAFF.